Presented here are 5 T cell receptor beta chains from one specimen sequenced in a study of identical twins' blood T cells. MiXCR, applied by TCRdb to the 5' RACE reads, yields one record per CDR3 protein. Here the sample spans 350,000 to 400,000 distinct CDR3 sequences, about 28% being singletons. Sequencing was performed on PBMCs. These receptors were collected from a woman between 18 and 50 years old in good health.

V usage is TRBV4-3 and J usage is TRBJ2-1, with a possible D match to TRBD2 (5 bases). V lost 0 bases to trimming and J lost 5 bases, with 14 bases between them. The CDR3 contains 16 residues. CDR1 is LGHNA and CDR2 is YSLEER in the germline V gene. DNA of the CDR3: TGCGCCAGCAGCCAAGATCCCGGACTCGGAGACAATGAGCAGTTCTTC. Its protein is CASSQDPGLGDNEQFF.

The CDR3 protein is CSARGVGGAANEKLFF. Written as DNA, the CDR3 is TGCAGTGCTAGAGGGGTTGGGGGCGCGGCTAATGAAAAACTGTTTTTT. The rearrangement joins TRBV20-1 to TRBJ1-4, with TRBD1 as a possible D gene (6 bases). The CDR3 totals 16 residues. Germline CDR1 and CDR2: DFQATT and SNEGSKA (reference sequence). V was cut by 1 base and J by 3 bases, with 15 bases left in between.

This clonotype was detected once. The J gene is TRBJ1-2, the V gene TRBV20-1; no firm D call. Trimming took off 6 bases at V and 7 bases at J, with 9 bases between the two ends. The CDR3 is 10 amino acids. Per germline, CDR1 DFQATT and CDR2 SNEGSKA (reference sequence). The CDR3 nucleotides read TGCAGTGCCCCCCAGGCTGGCTACACCTTC. Encoded protein: CSAPQAGYTF.

This chain uses TRBV3-1 with TRBJ2-7, with no clear D. The CDR3 length is 13 residues. Germline CDR1 reads LGHDT; CDR2 reads YNNKEL (reference sequence). The ends were cut back, 2 bases at V and 7 bases at J, with 12 bases in the middle. CDR3 protein: CASSQRSGSEQYF. The CDR3 nucleotides are TGTGCCAGCAGCCAAAGAAGTGGTAGTGAGCAGTACTTC.

This clonotype was seen repeatedly, ten times or more. This chain uses TRBV5-1 with TRBJ2-3; 7 positions agree with TRBD1. CDR1 SGHRS and CDR2 YFSETQ come from the germline V gene. V dropped 5 bases and J dropped 0; count of bases not matched to a gene: 6. This CDR3 is 15 amino acids long. The chain's CDR3 is CASSDGQASTDTQYF. In DNA form, the CDR3 reads TGCGCCAGCAGTGATGGACAGGCCAGCACAGATACGCAGTATTTT.